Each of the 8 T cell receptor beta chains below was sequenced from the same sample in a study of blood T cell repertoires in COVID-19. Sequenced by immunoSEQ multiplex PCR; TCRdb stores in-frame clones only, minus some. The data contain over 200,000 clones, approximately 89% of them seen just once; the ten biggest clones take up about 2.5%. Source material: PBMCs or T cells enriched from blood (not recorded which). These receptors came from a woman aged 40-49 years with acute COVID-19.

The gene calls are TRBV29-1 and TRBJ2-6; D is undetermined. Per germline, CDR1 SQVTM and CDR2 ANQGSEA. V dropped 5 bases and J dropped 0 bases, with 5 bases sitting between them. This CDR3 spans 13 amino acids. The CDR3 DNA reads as TGCAGCGTTCTCGGCTCTGGGGCCAACGTCCTGACTTTC. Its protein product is CSVLGSGANVLTF.

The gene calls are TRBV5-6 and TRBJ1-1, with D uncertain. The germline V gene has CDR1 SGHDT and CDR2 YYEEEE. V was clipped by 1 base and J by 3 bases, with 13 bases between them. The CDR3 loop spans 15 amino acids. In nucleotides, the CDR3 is TGTGCCAGCAGCTTGTATTCTATGCTGGACACTGAAGCTTTCTTT. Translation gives CASSLYSMLDTEAFF.

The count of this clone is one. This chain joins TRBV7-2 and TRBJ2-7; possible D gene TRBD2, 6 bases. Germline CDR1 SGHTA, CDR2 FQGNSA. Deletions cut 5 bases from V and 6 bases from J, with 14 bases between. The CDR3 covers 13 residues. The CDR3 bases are TGTGCCAGCAGCGGGGGACTCATGGGCGAGCAGTACGTC. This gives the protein CASSGGLMGEQYV.

CDR3 in DNA: TGCGCCAGCAGACCCCGGACAGGGGCAGACACTGAAGCTTTCTTT. It yields the protein CASRPRTGADTEAFF. The chain employs TRBV5-1 and TRBJ1-1; the match to TRBD1 covers 9 bases. The CDR3 loop spans 15 amino acids. Germline V CDR1 and CDR2: SGHRS, YFSETQ. The junction had 8 bases not matched to a gene; V was cut back by 5 bases and J by 3 bases.

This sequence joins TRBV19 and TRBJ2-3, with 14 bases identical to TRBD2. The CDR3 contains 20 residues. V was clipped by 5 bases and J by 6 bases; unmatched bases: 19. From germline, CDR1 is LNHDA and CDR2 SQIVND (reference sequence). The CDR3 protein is CASSLTGTSGSLKGRDTQYF. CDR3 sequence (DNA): TGTGCCAGTAGTCTTACCGGGACTAGCGGGAGTTTGAAGGGTCGGGATACGCAGTATTTT.

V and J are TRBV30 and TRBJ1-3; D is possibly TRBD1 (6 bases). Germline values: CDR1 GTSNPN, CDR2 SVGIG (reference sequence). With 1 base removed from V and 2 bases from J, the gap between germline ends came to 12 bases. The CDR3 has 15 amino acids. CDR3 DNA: TGTGCCTGGAGTGCCTCCGACAGGCCTGGAAACACCATATATTTT. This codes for CAWSASDRPGNTIYF.

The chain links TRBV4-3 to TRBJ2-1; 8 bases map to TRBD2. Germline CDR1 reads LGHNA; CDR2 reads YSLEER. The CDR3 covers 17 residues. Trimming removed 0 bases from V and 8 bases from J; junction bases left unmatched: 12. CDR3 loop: CASSQEKGLAGAHEQFF. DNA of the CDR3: TGCGCCAGCAGCCAAGAGAAAGGACTAGCCGGAGCGCATGAGCAGTTCTTC.

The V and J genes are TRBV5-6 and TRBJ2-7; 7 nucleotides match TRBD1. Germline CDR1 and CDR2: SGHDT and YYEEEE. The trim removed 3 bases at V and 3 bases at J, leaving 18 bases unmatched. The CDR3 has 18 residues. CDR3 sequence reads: CASSSLAVGQVRNYEQYF. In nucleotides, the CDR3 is TGTGCCAGCAGCTCACTCGCGGTTGGACAGGTGAGAAACTACGAGCAGTACTTC. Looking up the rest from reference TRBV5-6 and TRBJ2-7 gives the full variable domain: DAGVTQSPTHLIKTRGQQVTLRCSPKSGHDTVSWYQQALGQGPQFIFQYYEEEERQRGNFPDRFSGHQFPNYSSELNVNALLLGDSALYLCASSSLAVGQVRNYEQYFGPGTRLTVT.